One and the same sample provided the 5 T cell receptor beta chains below, sequenced in a study of T cell responses to AZD1222 COVID-19 vaccine. TCRdb's table, derived via immunoSEQ multiplex PCR, lists solely in-frame clones and lacks some. The profile shows under 200,000 clones, roughly 85% of them singletons. This material consisted of peripheral blood, taken 28 days after the second AZD1222 dose. Source of these receptors: an adult who received the AZD1222 COVID-19 vaccine.

The chain links TRBV7-2 to TRBJ2-7; tentatively, D is TRBD2 (5 bases). CDR3 size: 14 residues. Germline V CDR1 and CDR2: SGHTA, FQGNSA. Between the trimmed V and J ends, which lost 4 bases and 3 bases, there was a span of 13 bases. For the CDR3, the DNA is TGTGCCAGCAGCTCGTCTAGCTACCGCTACGAGCAGTACTTC. It codes for CASSSSSYRYEQYF.

The rearrangement links TRBV6-1 to TRBJ1-5, with D possibly being TRBD1 (6 bases). The CDR3 runs to 14 residues. Trimming pared 6 bases from V and 4 bases from J, leaving 13 bases between. Germline values: CDR1 MNHNS, CDR2 SASEGT. CDR3 nucleotide sequence: TGTGCCAGCAGCGAGGTGACAGGTAATCAGCCCCAGCATTTT. This codes for CASSEVTGNQPQHF.

The chain combines TRBV23-1 with TRBJ2-5, with D unclear. TRBV23-1 is sorted into the ORF group, with uncertain function. The CDR3 contains 14 residues. Trimming shortened V by 2 bases and J by 3 bases, and 10 bases separated the two germline ends. The CDR3: CASSQPGPKETQYF. The DNA of the CDR3 is TGCGCCAGCAGTCAACCAGGTCCCAAAGAGACCCAGTACTTC.

This clone was seen only once. The CDR3 loop is CASSLGLTNQPQHF. DNA for the CDR3: TGTGCCAGCAGCTTAGGTCTAACCAATCAGCCCCAGCATTTT. This chain connects TRBV7-2 to TRBJ1-5; D not certain. Germline loops: CDR1 SGHTA, CDR2 FQGNSA. Trimming left V 1 base short and J 3 bases short, with 7 bases between. The length of the CDR3 is 14 residues. The full variable domain, rest sourced from reference TRBV7-2 and TRBJ1-5, is GAGVSQSPSNKVTEKGKDVELRCDPISGHTALYWYRQSLGQGLEFLIYFQGNSAPDKSGLPSDRFSAERTGGSVSTLTIQRTQQEDSAVYLCASSLGLTNQPQHFGDGTRLSIL.

In this sample, this clone turned up a few times. This chain uses TRBV7-9 with TRBJ1-3; D not certain. Germline CDR1 SEHNR, CDR2 FQNEAQ (reference sequence). Trimming stripped 2 bases from V and 0 bases from J, with 8 bases between. The CDR3 length is 15 residues. CDR3 coding DNA: TGTGCCAGCAGCTTACAGCTCACCTCTGGAAACACCATATATTTT. Its translation: CASSLQLTSGNTIYF.